The source of this TCR beta chain is a study of cytomegalovirus exposure and HLA in healthy donors. Study results and limitations: TRBV6-2, TRBV6-3 and some other V segments were unresolvable in 87-base-pair reads. The study found most TCR sequences rare, yet found some public TCRs in many donors.

About this clone: The target antigen is unknown.

CDR1 and CDR2 (germline): KGHSH, LQKENI. The CDR3 consists of 11 residues. Trimming shortened V by 2 bases and J by 9 bases, and 5 bases separated the two germline ends. The PCR employed 60 Vbeta primers together with 13 Jbeta primers. In the original processing: Unique TCR beta chains totaled some 81 million in a later count, with roughly 11 million of them shared. The assay was immunoSEQ multiplex PCR, and TCRdb's table has in-frame clones only and misses some. Clone size and V and J calls were adopted from that table, with D and trimming inferred from the DNA. The data hold about 140,000 clones, with 76% observed a single time.

Specimen: PBMCs. This rearrangement joins TRBV18 to TRBJ2-1; no clear D gene. This TCR was recovered from a man between 18 and 29 years old in good health and CMV-seronegative. The CDR3 DNA reads as TGTGCCAGCTCACCAGGCACTGAGCAGTTCTTC. Translated: CASSPGTEQFF.